This T cell receptor beta chain was sequenced in a study of cytomegalovirus exposure and HLA in healthy donors. On the study more broadly: Roughly 77 million unique TCRs from HLA-typed donors made up an early data release.

CDR3 size: 13 residues. V dropped 2 bases and J dropped 2 bases, with 6 bases sitting between them. Looked up from germline, CDR1 is MNHNY and CDR2 is SVGAGI (reference sequence). Study findings and constraints: Most observed TCR sequences were rare, whereas some public TCRs were detected in many donors. Presence/absence analyses assumed roughly uniform sequencing depth across donors, which may not hold.

Details on this clone: Its antigen is not identified.

The PCR ran on 60 Vbeta and 13 Jbeta primers. Using immunoSEQ multiplex PCR, the repertoire was profiled, and TCRdb retains in-frame clones only, with some absent. The data show tens of thousands of clones, with approximately 91% seen just once and under 3.5% held by the top ten. The V call is TRBV6-6, the J call TRBJ1-1; D not certain. The sequence was obtained from a woman between 18 and 29 years old in good health and CMV-seronegative. The sample consisted of PBMCs. Written as DNA, the CDR3 is TGTGCCAGCAGTTACGGCCCAAACACTGAAGCTTTCTTT. It is translated as CASSYGPNTEAFF.